One and the same sample provided the 14 T cell receptor beta chains below, sequenced in a study of T cells after yellow fever vaccination. Each CDR3 protein is one row after TCRdb ran MiXCR on the 5' RACE reads. The sample has some 300,000 distinct CDR3 sequences, roughly 9% seen once. The sample here was CD4+ T cells sorted from PBMCs, taken 5 days after the yellow fever booster vaccination. These receptors were collected from a man younger than 35 who received the YFV17D yellow fever vaccine.

V and J are TRBV19 and TRBJ1-2; 7 bases map to TRBD1. CDR1 LNHDA and CDR2 SQIVND come from the germline V gene (reference sequence). This CDR3 region has 15 residues. Germline trimming cut 3 bases from V and 1 base from J; bases unmatched to any gene: 5. The CDR3 DNA is TGTGCCAGTAGTATTGGCGCAGGGGGTAACTATGGCTACACCTTC. This codes for CASSIGAGGNYGYTF.

The chain carries TRBV6-2 or TRBV6-3 and TRBJ2-7, with 11 bases fitting TRBD2. CDR3 length: 17 amino acids. V was pared by 2 bases and J by 2 bases, with 8 bases of the junction left unmatched. Germline V gene lookup returns CDR1 MNHEY and CDR2 SVGEGT. The CDR3 region has the DNA TGTGCCAGCAGTTACAGAGGGTCTAGCGGGGGGCCCTACGAGCAGTACTTC. Protein: CASSYRGSSGGPYEQYF.

There are a few counts of this clonotype. The CDR3, as DNA: TGTGCCAGCAGCCCGGGGGGGAGCAGGCCCCAGCATTTT. As protein: CASSPGGSRPQHF. V is TRBV28 and J is TRBJ1-5; D is possibly TRBD1 (5 bases). CDR1 is MDHEN, CDR2 SYDVKM, per germline. V was pared by 6 bases and J by 9 bases, with 15 bases between. This CDR3 spans 13 amino acids.

The gene calls are TRBV4-3 and TRBJ1-1; 8 positions agree with TRBD1. From germline, CDR1 is LGHNA and CDR2 YSLEER. The V and J ends lost 3 bases and 2 bases, in that order; junction bases with no gene match: 8. The CDR3 contains 16 residues. The CDR3 DNA reads as TGCGCCAGCAGCCACCGACAGGGGCCGGGTAACACTGAAGCTTTCTTT. Its translation is CASSHRQGPGNTEAFF.

This clonotype appeared many times. The rearrangement links TRBV4-2 to TRBJ1-4, with 7 nucleotides matching TRBD1. CDR1 is LGHNA, CDR2 YNFKEQ, per germline. The CDR3 has 19 amino acids. J gave up 7 bases and V 3 bases, and 20 bases lay outside the gene matches. CDR3 coding DNA: TGTGCCAGCAGCCAGGAAAAGGCGGGTAGAGTGGGACAGCGTGAAAAACTGTTTTTT. Protein sequence: CASSQEKAGRVGQREKLFF.

This clonotype was seen only a few times. This chain links TRBV7-9 with TRBJ2-3; D is possibly TRBD2 (5 bases). CDR1 is SEHNR, CDR2 FQNEAQ, per germline (reference sequence). This CDR3 comprises 15 residues. V lost 5 bases and J 0 bases, leaving 12 bases between the germline ends. The CDR3 protein is CASSPGRTSTDTQYF. For the CDR3, the DNA is TGTGCCAGCAGCCCCGGACGGACTAGCACAGATACGCAGTATTTT.

The chain recombines TRBV12-3 or TRBV12-4 with TRBJ2-1, with D possibly being TRBD1 (5 bases). Trimming stripped 3 bases from V and 5 bases from J, with 11 bases between. The CDR3 consists of 14 residues. The chain's CDR3 is CASSFVGRNNEQFF. In nucleotides, the CDR3 is TGTGCCAGCAGTTTCGTGGGGCGAAACAATGAGCAGTTCTTC.

The gene calls are TRBV10-3 and TRBJ1-2, with unresolved D. CDR1 ENHRY and CDR2 SYGVKD come from the germline V gene. V lost 4 bases to trimming and J lost 8 bases, with 14 bases between them. This CDR3 is built from 13 residues. The CDR3 sequence is CAISGDGYGGYTF. CDR3 nucleotides: TGTGCCATCAGTGGGGATGGTTATGGCGGCTACACCTTC.

This clonotype was observed a few times. The chain links TRBV29-1 to TRBJ1-1; D not resolved. The CDR3 spans 10 residues. Per the germline V gene, CDR1 is SQVTM and CDR2 is ANQGSEA. V lost 2 bases and J 7 bases, leaving 5 bases between the germline ends. Written as DNA, the CDR3 is TGCAGCGTTGAACAAGTTGAAGCTTTCTTT. Its protein is CSVEQVEAFF.

This clonotype was observed a few times. CDR3 loop: CASSPLRPTEAFF. CDR3 DNA: TGTGCCAGCAGCCCCCTCCGACCCACTGAAGCTTTCTTT. J is TRBJ1-1 and V is TRBV28; D gene ambiguous. The CDR3 has 13 amino acids. Between the trimmed V and J ends, which lost 6 bases and 4 bases, there was a span of 12 bases. Germline V gene data show CDR1 as MDHEN and CDR2 as SYDVKM.

This clonotype was seen a few times. The V call is TRBV12-3 or TRBV12-4, the J call TRBJ2-2, with D tentatively TRBD2 (7 bases). Trimming took 5 bases from V and 0 from J, leaving 13 bases between them. The CDR3 sequence is 16 residues long. For the CDR3, the DNA is TGTGCCAGCAGTAAGGGGGGGGGTTCGAACACCGGGGAGCTGTTTTTT. Its protein product is CASSKGGGSNTGELFF.

This clonotype was recorded once. The chain combines TRBV5-1 with TRBJ1-1; D remains ambiguous. The germline V gene has CDR1 SGHRS and CDR2 YFSETQ. V gave up 4 bases and J gave up 4 bases, with 23 bases separating them. The CDR3 length is 17 residues. The CDR3 DNA reads TGCGCCAGCAGCCCCCGGCGGCCGGGAACATCGCGCACTGAAGCTTTCTTT. Translated: CASSPRRPGTSRTEAFF.

This clonotype was seen repeatedly, ten times or more. The V gene is TRBV6-6, the J gene TRBJ2-7, with D perhaps TRBD2 (6 bases). Germline CDR1 MNHNY, CDR2 SVGAGI (reference sequence). With 7 bases removed from V and 6 bases from J, the gap between germline ends came to 16 bases. The CDR3 contains 13 residues. The CDR3 DNA reads TGTGCCAGCACCCAAAAACTAGCATCCGAGCAGTACGTC. As protein: CASTQKLASEQYV.

There are many counts of this clonotype. V and J are TRBV10-3 and TRBJ2-7; a weak D match, TRBD1 (6 bases). Per germline, CDR1 ENHRY and CDR2 SYGVKD. V lost 3 bases, J lost 0 bases, and 24 bases lay in between. This CDR3 region has 19 residues. The DNA of the CDR3 is TGTGCCATCAGTGAAGATTTGGGGTTAGGGGCAGGGGACTCCTACGAGCAGTACTTC. It codes for CAISEDLGLGAGDSYEQYF.